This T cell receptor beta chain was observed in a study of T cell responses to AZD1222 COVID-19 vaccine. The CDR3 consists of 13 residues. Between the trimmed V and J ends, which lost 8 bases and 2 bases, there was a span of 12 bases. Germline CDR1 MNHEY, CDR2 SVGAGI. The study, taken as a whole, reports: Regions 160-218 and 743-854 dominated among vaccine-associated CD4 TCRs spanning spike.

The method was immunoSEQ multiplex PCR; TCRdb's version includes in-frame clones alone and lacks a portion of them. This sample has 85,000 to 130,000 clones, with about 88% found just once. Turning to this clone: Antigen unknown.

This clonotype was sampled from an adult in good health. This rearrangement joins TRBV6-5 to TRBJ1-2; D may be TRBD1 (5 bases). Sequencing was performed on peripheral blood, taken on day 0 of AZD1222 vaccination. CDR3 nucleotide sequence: TGTGCCAGCCGGGGGTCCATGAACTATGGCTACACCTTC. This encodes CASRGSMNYGYTF.